Here is one T cell receptor (beta chain) with its context. The antigen this receptor binds is unknown. No quality values exist for individual bases; no much larger clone is one base distant. The data were obtained in a study of CD8+ T cells in alopecia areata (dated by TCRdb to the late 2010s). Regarding the research as a whole: In both human patients and the C3H/HeJ mouse model, the study applied high-throughput TCRbeta sequencing to look at T cell clonal expansion in alopecia areata. Amplification of TCRbeta CDR3 regions was done by immunoSEQ multiplex PCR using 35 Vbeta forward primers and 13 Jbeta reverse primers. Clonality in the scalp was compared among normal scalp (n=4), patchy alopecia areata scalp (n=8), and alopecia totalis/universalis scalp (n=8). RNA was obtained with the PAXgene miRNA kit for fixed scalp, the miRNeasy kit for PBMCs, and the RNeasy kit for mouse skin. On the human side, TCRbeta sequencing was run on scalp tissue and on sorted CD4+ and CD8+ peripheral blood T cells from healthy controls and from alopecia areata patients with either patchy or totalis/universalis disease. Points the paper makes about the study in general: TCR sequences shared between patients were less clear than in mice, possibly partly because of HLA diversity in the patient population. Higher clonality and more expanded CD8+ clones were observed in lesional scalp than in normal scalp, particularly in alopecia totalis/universalis, a finding suggestive of antigenic drive. Scalp TCR repertoire analysis is complicated because resident alphabeta T cells in normal human skin are also sequenced, whereas mouse skin is dominated by gammadelta T cells.

Library method: the immunoSEQ multiplex PCR assay. For TCR sequencing, RNA was extracted from every sample and reverse transcribed into cDNA to serve as template. First-strand cDNA was synthesized using SuperScript III with a 2:1 mix of oligo-dT and random hexamers. A synthetic immune receptor repertoire was used to gauge amplification bias, and whatever bias remained was removed computationally. In the authors' own workflow: Raw reads were preprocessed for error removal, and CDR3 was defined according to IMGT conventions as running from the conserved cysteine to phenylalanine. To get clonality, Shannon entropy was normalized by log2 of the number of productive unique TCRs and the result was subtracted from 1. CD4 or CD8 identity of scalp clones was inferred by cross-referencing scalp TCRbeta sequences with sorted blood CD4 and CD8 repertoires. What TCRdb holds here is the immuneACCESS table cut down to in-frame rearrangements. Part of the clones is not present; checked against another copy, under half of the missing clones reflect an unresolved V gene, and the others are unexplained. The D gene and trimming were derived from the DNA, and the V and J assignments and clone size from that table. Here the sample has approximately 98,000 clones; 55% to 75% occur a single time. The ten largest clones represent 20% to 25% of the sample.

PBMCs were isolated by density centrifugation and stained for CD3, CD4 and CD8, and CD4+ and CD8+ T cells were sorted on a FACSAria. Scalp biopsies and blood samples were provided by unaffected controls. Sequencing was done on a sample of CD8+ T cells sorted from blood. This TCR was recovered from a human donor in good health.

The sequenced DNA: TGTGCCAGCAGTTACTCGTTAAAGAGCACAGATACGCAGTATTTT. This encodes CASSYSLKSTDTQYF. The rearrangement joined TRBV6-5 to TRBJ2-3, with the D gene not confidently named. From the cysteine up to the phenylalanine, the CDR3 has a length of 15 residues. CDR3 DNA only is kept here, 45 bases in frame from base 1. The V end loses 0 bases and the J end loses 0 bases, and a stretch of 7 bases separates them. CDR1 and CDR2 are drawn from the germline V gene: MNHEY, SVGAGI.